Below, 20 T cell receptor beta chains from the same sample are listed, as sequenced in a study of regulatory T cells in long-lasting Graves disease. The time point is: newly diagnosed GD, antithyroid drugs for less than 3 months. PBMCs were the source of the RNA used for TCR sequencing. Library construction for TCR beta used iRepertoire HTBI primers and Arm-PCR of CDR3 regions. TCRdb ran MiXCR on the multiplex PCR reads and lists one entry per CDR3 protein. The data hold 440,000 or so distinct CDR3 sequences, with more than 12% observed a single time. These sequences were also reported in another study, on T cells in Graves' hyperthyroidism and ophthalmopathy.

The sequences come from peripheral blood mononuclear cells (PBMCs), collected at new diagnosis, from a patient treated with antithyroid drugs. The receptors were sampled from a woman aged 25 to 39 with Graves disease.

This clonotype was observed a few times. The rearrangement uses TRBV7-3 and TRBJ2-1, with D unclear. CDR1 SGHTA and CDR2 FQGTGA come from the germline V gene. The CDR3 length is 13 residues. V was pared by 5 bases and J by 8 bases, with 13 bases between. The DNA for the CDR3 is TGTGCCAGCAGCCCACCTGGGGAAGATGAGCAGTTCTTC. It is translated as CASSPPGEDEQFF.

This clonotype was counted only a few times. This chain connects TRBV14 to TRBJ2-3, with 7 bases fitting TRBD1. J gave up 6 bases and V 4 bases, and 25 bases lay outside the gene matches. CDR1 and CDR2 from the germline V gene are SGHDN and FVKESK. CDR3 length: 20 residues. The CDR3 DNA is TGTGCCAGCAGCCCGAAGCCCAGGGGGTCGGGGATTCAGGTGCGGGATACGCAGTATTTT. Translating gives CASSPKPRGSGIQVRDTQYF.

This clonotype was counted at least ten times. DNA for the CDR3: TGCAGTGCGCTAGCGGGAGGTTCACCAGATACGCAGTATTTT. It codes for CSALAGGSPDTQYF. V and J are TRBV20-1 and TRBJ2-3, with 11 nucleotides matching TRBD2. The length of the CDR3 is 14 residues. CDR1 and CDR2 from the germline V gene are DFQATT and SNEGSKA (reference sequence). V was clipped by 6 bases and J by 4 bases; unmatched bases: 6.

The chain employs TRBV15 and TRBJ2-2; D gene unclear. CDR1 is LNHNV, CDR2 YYDKDF, per germline (reference sequence). Trimming stripped 3 bases from V and 0 bases from J, with 14 bases between. The CDR3 is 17 residues long. The CDR3 sequence: CATSSLRRLSNTGELFF. The CDR3 DNA sequence: TGTGCCACCAGCAGCCTGAGGCGGCTCTCGAACACCGGGGAGCTGTTTTTT.

This clonotype was found many times. The CDR3 here is CASRRRQARSYEQYF. The CDR3 DNA follows: TGTGCCAGCAGACGAAGACAGGCCAGATCCTACGAGCAGTACTTC. This chain joins TRBV6-2 or TRBV6-3 and TRBJ2-7, with D perhaps matching TRBD1 (6 bases). The CDR3 has 15 residues. V lost 6 bases to trimming and J lost 1 base, with 16 bases between them. Germline assignment: CDR1 MNHEY and CDR2 SVGEGT.

This clonotype was observed a handful of times. This chain uses TRBV6-2 or TRBV6-3 with TRBJ2-1; 9 bases align to TRBD2. This CDR3 region has 17 residues. V shed 1 base, J shed 9 bases, and the junction held 13 bases outside the gene matches. Germline V gene sequence: CDR1 MNHEY, CDR2 SVGEGT. The DNA for the CDR3 is TGTGCCAGCAGTTACTTAGCCGTAGCGGGAGTCGGGCGTGAGCAGTTCTTC. Its protein is CASSYLAVAGVGREQFF.

The chain employs TRBV5-5 and TRBJ1-2; weak D call: TRBD1 (5 bases). The CDR3 consists of 14 residues. CDR1 SGHKS and CDR2 YYEKEE come from the germline V gene (reference sequence). V was clipped by 4 bases and J by 0 bases, with 10 bases between them. The chain's CDR3 is CASSKDTANYGYTF. The DNA of the CDR3 is TGTGCCAGCAGCAAGGACACCGCTAACTATGGCTACACCTTC.

This chain uses TRBV2 with TRBJ2-2; TRBD1 matches at 10 bases. The germline gives CDR1 SNHLY, CDR2 FYNNEI. Germline trimming cut 6 bases from V and 7 bases from J; bases unmatched to any gene: 2. This CDR3 spans 13 amino acids. This chain's CDR3 is CASRTGGSGELFF. The CDR3, as DNA: TGTGCCAGCAGGACAGGGGGCAGCGGGGAGCTGTTTTTT.

This clonotype came up a few times. The chain recombines TRBV9 with TRBJ2-2; D tentatively reads TRBD1 or TRBD2 (5 bases each). The germline V gene has CDR1 SGDLS and CDR2 YYNGEE. Trimming removed 6 bases at V and 4 bases at J, with 16 bases between. This CDR3 is built from 15 residues. The CDR3 region has the DNA TGTGCCAGCAACCCCGAGGGGCGCGGCACCGGGGAGCTGTTTTTT. It yields the protein CASNPEGRGTGELFF.

For this clonotype: It differs at one base from a far larger clone, so likely a read error. The chain is built from TRBV7-8 and TRBJ2-1; 8 bases are a match to TRBD2. CDR1 is SGHVS and CDR2 is FQNEAQ in the germline V gene. CDR3 length equals 14 residues. J gave up 10 bases and V 5 bases, and 10 bases lay outside the gene matches. Here the CDR3 DNA reads TGTGCCAGCAGCCAGGGACTAGGTCCCTACGAGCAGTTCTTC. Amino acids: CASSQGLGPYEQFF.

This clonotype occurred a few times. The chain has TRBV15 and TRBJ2-6; 7 nucleotides agree with TRBD2. V lost 3 bases and J lost 1; bases outside the gene matches: 3. The CDR3 is 16 amino acids. Germline loops: CDR1 LNHNV, CDR2 YYDKDF (reference sequence). CDR3 residues: CATSSGLVSGANVLTF. The CDR3 DNA reads as TGTGCCACCAGCAGCGGACTAGTTTCTGGGGCCAACGTCCTGACTTTC.

This clonotype was seen at least ten times. The gene calls are TRBV6-2 or TRBV6-3 and TRBJ2-5; the match to TRBD1 covers 7 bases. The CDR3 runs 16 residues. The V segment lost 0 bases and the J segment 5 bases; nucleotides outside the gene matches: 9. Germline V CDR1 and CDR2: MNHEY, SVGEGT. As DNA, the CDR3 is TGTGCCAGCAGTTACTCGCCGGGACAACAGGGGGAGACCCAGTACTTC. Its translation: CASSYSPGQQGETQYF.

The chain couples TRBV2 to TRBJ1-4; weak D call: TRBD1 (5 bases). CDR1 and CDR2 (germline): SNHLY, FYNNEI. The length of the CDR3 is 14 residues. Between the trimmed V and J ends, which lost 1 base and 5 bases, there was a span of 8 bases. The DNA for the CDR3 is TGTGCCAGCAGTGAAGGGGACCAGAATGAAAAACTGTTTTTT. It is translated as CASSEGDQNEKLFF.

This clonotype was seen many times. J is TRBJ2-3 and V is TRBV24-1; D is unresolved. Germline-derived CDR1 and CDR2 are KGHDR and SFDVKD. The CDR3 runs to 15 residues. V was trimmed by 5 bases and J by 0 bases, leaving 11 bases between them. The CDR3 loop is CATSAQQHSTDTQYF. CDR3 sequence (DNA): TGTGCCACCAGTGCCCAGCAGCATAGCACAGATACGCAGTATTTT.

This clonotype was seen repeatedly, ten times or more. The chain recombines TRBV3-1 with TRBJ2-1; 10 nucleotides line up with TRBD2. The trim removed 1 base at V and 0 bases at J, leaving 3 bases unmatched. The CDR3 contains 17 residues. Germline V gene lookup returns CDR1 LGHDT and CDR2 YNNKEL (reference sequence). The CDR3 DNA follows: TGTGCCAGCAGCCAAGGGGCTAGCGGGAGCTCCTACAATGAGCAGTTCTTC. Its translation is CASSQGASGSSYNEQFF.

The table lists this clonotype with many counts. This chain connects TRBV11-2 to TRBJ2-7, with 7 nucleotides matching TRBD1. V dropped 5 bases and J dropped 5; count of bases not matched to a gene: 9. This CDR3 comprises 14 residues. Per the germline V gene, CDR1 is SGHAT and CDR2 is FQNNGV. The DNA for the CDR3 is TGTGCCAGCAGCCCCTTACAGGGGTTGGACGAGCAGTACTTC. It encodes CASSPLQGLDEQYF.

This clonotype was found many times. This chain uses TRBV28 with TRBJ2-5; a weak D match, TRBD2 (7 bases). Germline lookup yields CDR1 MDHEN and CDR2 SYDVKM. CDR3 length: 14 amino acids. Trimming left V 6 bases short and J 6 bases short, with 17 bases between. CDR3 sequence reads: CASSPEGGLKTQYF. The CDR3 DNA reads as TGTGCCAGCAGCCCCGAGGGGGGGTTGAAGACCCAGTACTTC.

Details on this clonotype: Just one base apart from a much larger clone, this may be a read error. V usage is TRBV27 and J usage is TRBJ2-5; D may be TRBD1 (5 bases). With the DNA end fitting TRBJ2-1 better, the J assignment may be wrong. This CDR3 is built from 16 residues. Germline V gene sequence: CDR1 MNHEY, CDR2 SMNVEV (reference sequence). CDR3 protein: CASSPRVVTASYEQFF. The DNA for the CDR3 is TGTGCCAGCAGTCCACGAGTCGTGACAGCCTCCTACGAGCAGTTCTTC.

There are many counts of this clonotype. The genes are TRBV12-3 or TRBV12-4 and TRBJ1-2; D is uncertain. Deletions cut 1 base from V and 5 bases from J, with 23 bases between. The CDR3 has 18 residues. CDR3 sequence: CASSLVGPGRPGEYGYTF. The CDR3 coding sequence is TGTGCCAGCAGTTTAGTAGGCCCAGGACGGCCCGGAGAGTATGGCTACACCTTC.

This clonotype was observed at least ten times. V and J are TRBV7-9 and TRBJ2-7; 10 positions agree with TRBD2. This CDR3 spans 14 amino acids. J gave up 2 bases and V 5 bases, and 3 bases lay outside the gene matches. Per the germline V gene, CDR1 is SEHNR and CDR2 is FQNEAQ (reference sequence). As DNA, the CDR3 is TGTGCCAGCAGCACTAGCGGGACGCCCTACGAGCAGTACTTC. Protein sequence: CASSTSGTPYEQYF.